This passage covers 18 T cell receptor beta chains from one sample sequenced in a study of blood T cell repertoires in COVID-19. TCRdb's copy holds only in-frame clones and misses some; the assay was immunoSEQ multiplex PCR. This table holds approximately 170,000 clones, 90% found once. Sequencing was carried out using peripheral blood. These receptors were obtained from a man between 60 and 75 years old with active or convalescent COVID-19.

This chain uses TRBV11-2 with TRBJ2-3; 9 bases align to TRBD2. The CDR3 has 15 residues. Germline CDR1 reads SGHAT; CDR2 reads FQNNGV. The junction had 9 bases not matched to a gene; V was cut back by 5 bases and J by 6 bases. This chain's CDR3 is CASSRLAAPYDTQYF. The CDR3 DNA reads TGTGCCAGCAGCCGACTAGCGGCCCCGTATGATACGCAGTATTTT.

This clone was seen a handful of times. The chain is built from TRBV7-9 and TRBJ2-5; 10 bases match TRBD1. V dropped 2 bases and J dropped 5; count of bases not matched to a gene: 5. This CDR3 is built from 15 residues. Germline values: CDR1 SEHNR, CDR2 FQNEAQ (reference sequence). The CDR3 nucleotides are TGTGCCAGCAGCTTAATGGGACAGGGGCAGGAGACCCAGTACTTC. Translated, it gives CASSLMGQGQETQYF.

V usage is TRBV11-2 and J usage is TRBJ1-5; TRBD1 matches 8 bases. J gave up 6 bases and V 4 bases, and 8 bases lay outside the gene matches. CDR1 is SGHAT and CDR2 is FQNNGV in the germline V gene. This CDR3 has 15 residues. CDR3 residues: CASSSETGGGQPQHF. The CDR3 nucleotides are TGTGCCAGCAGCTCAGAAACAGGGGGTGGTCAGCCCCAGCATTTT.

A few counts support this clone. This chain joins TRBV5-8 and TRBJ1-3; D possibly corresponds to TRBD1 (5 bases). CDR1 is SGHTS, CDR2 YDEGEE, per germline. Between the trimmed V and J ends, which lost 0 bases and 0 bases, there was a span of 7 bases. This CDR3 is 15 amino acids long. The CDR3 region has the DNA TGTGCCAGCAGCTTGGGACAGAACTCTGGAAACACCATATATTTT. Translation: CASSLGQNSGNTIYF.

The genes are TRBV5-6 and TRBJ1-6; possible D gene TRBD1, 5 bases. Germline loops: CDR1 SGHDT, CDR2 YYEEEE. V gave up 2 bases and J gave up 11 bases, with 14 bases separating them. The CDR3 has 14 residues. The CDR3 region has the DNA TGTGCCAGCAGCTTTAACAGCCAGGGTCCACCCCTCCACTTT. Translating gives CASSFNSQGPPLHF.

This rearrangement joins TRBV29-1 to TRBJ1-2; 10 nucleotides align to TRBD1. Germline V lookup: CDR1 SQVTM, CDR2 ANQGSEA. The CDR3 totals 13 residues. V was pared by 4 bases and J by 8 bases, with 7 bases of the junction left unmatched. This CDR3 reads CSVVRGQGLGYTF. CDR3 DNA: TGCAGCGTTGTTAGGGGACAGGGGCTGGGCTACACCTTC.

The chain couples TRBV30 to TRBJ1-5, with D maybe TRBD1 (5 bases). In germline, CDR1 is GTSNPN, CDR2 SVGIG (reference sequence). This CDR3 has 14 residues. Trimming left V 2 bases short and J 2 bases short, with 10 bases between. The CDR3 region is CAWSLRGGNQPQHF. CDR3 bases: TGTGCCTGGAGTCTACGGGGGGGCAATCAGCCCCAGCATTTT. Full variable domain (rest looked up from reference TRBV30 and TRBJ1-5): SQTIHQWPATLVQPVGSPLSLECTVEGTSNPNLYWYRQAAGRGLQLLFYSVGIGQISSEVPQNLSASRPQDRQFILSSKKLLLSDSGFYLCAWSLRGGNQPQHFGDGTRLSIL.

There are a few counts of this clone. The chain employs TRBV18 and TRBJ1-4; the D is unclear. V shed 4 bases and J shed 0 bases, with 9 bases lying between them. This CDR3 is 15 amino acids long. Germline V gene data show CDR1 as KGHSH and CDR2 as LQKENI. The CDR3 loop reads CASSREKATNEKLFF. CDR3 bases: TGTGCCAGCTCACGAGAGAAAGCAACTAATGAAAAACTGTTTTTT.

This clone was recorded once. The chain recombines TRBV10-1 with TRBJ2-1; D not certain. From germline, CDR1 is WNHNN and CDR2 SYGVQD (reference sequence). Trimming took 3 bases from V and 5 from J, leaving 11 bases between them. The CDR3 extends over 14 amino acids. CDR3 loop: CASSDGSDNNEQFF. CDR3 coding DNA: TGCGCCAGCAGTGACGGGTCGGATAACAATGAGCAGTTCTTC.

The sample holds one count of this clone. CDR3 DNA: TGCGCCAGCAGTGGACAGGGAGTCCCCGGGGAGCTGTTTTTT. Its translation: CASSGQGVPGELFF. The rearrangement links TRBV5-1 to TRBJ2-2, with TRBD1 matching 8 bases. Looked up from germline, CDR1 is SGHRS and CDR2 is YFSETQ. V lost 5 bases and J lost 6; bases outside the gene matches: 6. The CDR3 length is 14 residues.

CDR3 DNA sequence: TGTGCCAGCAGCTTCACTAGCGGGCCCTACAATGAGCAGTTCTTC. Its protein is CASSFTSGPYNEQFF. This sequence joins TRBV7-9 and TRBJ2-1; 9 nucleotides line up with TRBD2. The CDR3 is 15 residues long. V lost 3 bases, J lost 2 bases, and 2 bases stayed unmatched. Germline loops: CDR1 SEHNR, CDR2 FQNEAQ (reference sequence).

This sequence joins TRBV10-3 and TRBJ1-5, with D possibly matching TRBD1 (6 bases). CDR1 and CDR2 from the germline V gene are ENHRY and SYGVKD. The CDR3 is 17 amino acids. V was cut by 1 base and J by 9 bases, with 22 bases left in between. For the CDR3, the DNA is TGTGCCATCAGTGAGTACCACAGGGATGTTCAGCCTTCGCCCCAGCATTTT. Encoded protein: CAISEYHRDVQPSPQHF.

J is TRBJ2-2 and V is TRBV11-2; D call uncertain. V shed 0 bases and J shed 1 base, with 9 bases lying between them. CDR1 SGHAT and CDR2 FQNNGV come from the germline V gene. The CDR3 runs 16 residues. CDR3 in amino acids: CASSLDPLGNTGELFF. The DNA of the CDR3 is TGTGCCAGCAGCTTAGACCCTCTAGGGAACACCGGGGAGCTGTTTTTT.

The chain couples TRBV18 to TRBJ1-2, with 7 bases matching TRBD1. The CDR3 has 15 amino acids. From germline, CDR1 is KGHSH and CDR2 LQKENI. The J segment lost 5 bases and the V segment lost 0 bases, leaving 6 bases of the junction unmatched. DNA for the CDR3: TGTGCCAGCTCACCACCAGGGGGCATTTGGTATGGCTACACCTTC. This translates into CASSPPGGIWYGYTF.

The chain recombines TRBV5-1 with TRBJ2-7; 8 positions agree with TRBD1. The CDR3 spans 14 residues. The trim removed 4 bases at V and 5 bases at J, leaving 8 bases unmatched. Germline CDR1 SGHRS, CDR2 YFSETQ. Written as DNA, the CDR3 is TGCGCCAGCAGCCCTGGACAGGGCTTCCACGAGCAGTACTTC. Amino acids: CASSPGQGFHEQYF.

The V and J genes are TRBV19 and TRBJ1-2; 11 bases line up with TRBD1. CDR3 length: 17 residues. Looked up from germline, CDR1 is LNHDA and CDR2 is SQIVND (reference sequence). Trimming at V came to 4 bases and at J to 8 bases, leaving 15 bases not matched to a gene. The CDR3 region is CASSTGGTGGRGKGYTF. In DNA, the CDR3 is TGTGCCAGTAGTACCGGGGGGACAGGGGGAAGAGGGAAGGGCTACACCTTC.

The chain couples TRBV2 to TRBJ2-1; TRBD1 might be the D (6 bases). The V gene's germline CDR1 is SNHLY and CDR2 FYNNEI. CDR3 length: 15 residues. V was shortened by 3 bases and J by 9 bases, with 18 bases between the two germline ends. The CDR3 coding sequence is TGTGCCAGCAGTGACCCGGGGCAGGGGAAAGGTGAGCAGTTCTTC. This encodes CASSDPGQGKGEQFF.

As regards this clone: Other DNA sequences in this specimen translate into the identical CDR3. This chain connects TRBV11-2 to TRBJ1-1; D is uncertain. Trimming shortened V by 1 base and J by 1 base, and 4 bases separated the two germline ends. The CDR3 is made up of 13 amino acids. In germline, CDR1 is SGHAT, CDR2 FQNNGV. The CDR3 DNA reads as TGTGCCAGCAGCTTAGTCAGGAACACTGAAGCTTTCTTT. Its protein product is CASSLVRNTEAFF.